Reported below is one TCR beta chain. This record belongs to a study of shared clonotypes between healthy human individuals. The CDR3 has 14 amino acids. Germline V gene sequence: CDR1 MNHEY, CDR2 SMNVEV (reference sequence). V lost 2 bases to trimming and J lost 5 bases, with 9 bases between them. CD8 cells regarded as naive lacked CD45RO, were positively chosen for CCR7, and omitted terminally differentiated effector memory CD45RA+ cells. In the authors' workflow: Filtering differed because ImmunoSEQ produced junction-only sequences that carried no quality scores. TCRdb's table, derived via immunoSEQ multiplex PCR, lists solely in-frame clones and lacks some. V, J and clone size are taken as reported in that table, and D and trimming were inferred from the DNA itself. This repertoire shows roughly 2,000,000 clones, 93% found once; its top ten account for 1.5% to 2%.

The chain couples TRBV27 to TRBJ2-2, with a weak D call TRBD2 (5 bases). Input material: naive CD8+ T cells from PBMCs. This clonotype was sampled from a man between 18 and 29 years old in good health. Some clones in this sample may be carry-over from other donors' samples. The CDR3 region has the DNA TGTGCCAGCAGTTTAGTCGGGATTACCGGGGAGCTGTTTTTT. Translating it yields CASSLVGITGELFF.